Presented here are 26 T cell receptor beta chains from one specimen sequenced in a study of cytomegalovirus exposure and HLA in healthy donors. Both 60 Vbeta primers and 13 Jbeta primers went into the PCR. Libraries were prepared by immunoSEQ multiplex PCR; TCRdb keeps only in-frame clonotypes and omits some of them. The sample gives approximately 190,000 clones, around 70% of which show up once; 2.6% is in the top ten. The sequencing input was PBMCs. Source of these receptors: a middle-aged man in good health and CMV-seropositive.

This clone appeared once. This sequence joins TRBV5-8 and TRBJ1-1; the D is unclear. Trimming took 0 bases from V and 0 from J, leaving 9 bases between them. Germline V gives CDR1 SGHTS, CDR2 YDEGEE. CDR3 length: 15 residues. The CDR3 DNA reads TGTGCCAGCAGCTTGGTGAGTGGTATGAACACTGAAGCTTTCTTT. Translating it yields CASSLVSGMNTEAFF.

The chain uses TRBV6-1 and TRBJ1-6, with 7 bases identical to TRBD1. The CDR3 sequence is 13 residues long. Trimming cost V 4 bases and J 8 bases; bases outside gene matches: 2. Germline CDR1 is MNHNS and CDR2 is SASEGT. The CDR3 reads CASSVQGDSPLHF. As DNA, the CDR3 is TGTGCCAGCAGTGTTCAGGGGGATTCACCCCTCCACTTT.

Comments on this clone: The conserved phenylalanine or tryptophan normally closing the CDR3 is absent here, so this likely arose from a read error. This chain uses TRBV9 with TRBJ1-6, with D perhaps TRBD1 (6 bases). CDR3 length equals 14 residues. V was trimmed by 4 bases and J by 7 bases, leaving 12 bases between them. Germline lookup yields CDR1 SGDLS and CDR2 YYNGEE. The CDR3 coding sequence is TGTGCCAGCAGCATGGGACATCCAAATTCACCCCTCCACCTT. As protein: CASSMGHPNSPLHL.

This chain connects TRBV11-2 to TRBJ1-6, with 11 bases identical to TRBD1. CDR3 size: 15 residues. Trimming took 2 bases from V and 12 from J; bases not matched to a gene: 6. Germline V CDR1 and CDR2: SGHAT, FQNNGV. The CDR3 loop is CASSLKPDRGQPLHF. DNA of the CDR3: TGTGCCAGCAGCTTAAAACCGGACAGGGGGCAACCCCTCCACTTT.

V is TRBV19 and J is TRBJ1-1, with D possibly being TRBD1 (6 bases). In germline, CDR1 is LNHDA, CDR2 SQIVND (reference sequence). The CDR3 length is 15 residues. V was cut by 7 bases and J by 7 bases, with 22 bases left in between. CDR3 DNA: TGTGCCAGTACCCCCGGCCCTGGGGGGGCCCGTGAAGCTTTCTTT. Translating gives CASTPGPGGAREAFF.

This clone was detected only a few times. This chain connects TRBV7-2 to TRBJ1-3, with D perhaps TRBD1 (6 bases). With 5 bases removed from V and 4 bases from J, the gap between germline ends came to 12 bases. This CDR3 comprises 14 residues. Germline V gene sequence: CDR1 SGHTA, CDR2 FQGNSA. In nucleotides, the CDR3 is TGTGCCAGCAGCGCCGACAGGATCGGAAACACCATATATTTT. Its translation: CASSADRIGNTIYF. Together with reference TRBV7-2 and TRBJ1-3, the CDR3 gives the full variable domain: GAGVSQSPSNKVTEKGKDVELRCDPISGHTALYWYRQSLGQGLEFLIYFQGNSAPDKSGLPSDRFSAERTGGSVSTLTIQRTQQEDSAVYLCASSADRIGNTIYFGEGSWLTVV.

This clone turned up a few times. The chain joins TRBV4-1 to TRBJ1-5; 7 bases line up with TRBD1. V shed 0 bases and J 4 bases; nucleotides not matched to a gene: 6. The CDR3 sequence is 16 residues long. Germline lookup yields CDR1 MGHRA and CDR2 YSYEKL. Here the CDR3 reads CASSQERTGPNQPQHF. In DNA form, the CDR3 reads TGCGCCAGCAGCCAAGAGAGGACAGGCCCTAATCAGCCCCAGCATTTT.

The DNA of the CDR3 is TGTGCCAGCACTCTGACTAGCGGGGGGACGATGGCAGATACGCAGTATTTT. It encodes CASTLTSGGTMADTQYF. The genes are TRBV27 and TRBJ2-3, with 13 bases lining up with TRBD2. Germline assignment: CDR1 MNHEY and CDR2 SMNVEV (reference sequence). Losses at the gene ends were 7 bases for V and 4 bases for J; bases not matched to a gene: 11. This CDR3 spans 17 amino acids.

This clone was detected only a few times. The V call is TRBV29-1, the J call TRBJ2-3; 10 bases map to TRBD2. The CDR3 totals 14 residues. V lost 8 bases to trimming and J lost 5 bases; unmatched junction nucleotides: 10. The germline CDR1 and CDR2 sequences are SQVTM and ANQGSEA. CDR3 amino acids: CSFYSGTSEDTQYF. The CDR3 region has the DNA TGCAGCTTTTACTCCGGGACTAGCGAAGATACGCAGTATTTT.

V gene TRBV4-1 combines with J gene TRBJ1-2; TRBD1 matches 11 bases. With 4 bases clipped from V and 1 base from J, the junction kept 11 bases outside the gene matches. The V gene's germline CDR1 is MGHRA and CDR2 YSYEKL. The CDR3 extends over 18 amino acids. The CDR3 sequence is CASSPGGRTGGRNYGYTF. CDR3 bases: TGCGCCAGCAGCCCAGGGGGGCGGACAGGGGGCCGTAACTATGGCTACACCTTC.

This clone occurred once. This chain joins TRBV27 and TRBJ2-7; 9 bases are shared with TRBD1. V gave up 3 bases and J gave up 10 bases; unmatched junction bases: 10. This CDR3 spans 14 amino acids. CDR1 is MNHEY, CDR2 SMNVEV, per germline (reference sequence). The CDR3 DNA sequence: TGTGCCAGCAGTTTCCGGACAGGGGACTTTTCTCAGTACTTC. This translates into CASSFRTGDFSQYF.

In its sample, this clone was seen a few times. V gene TRBV28 combines with J gene TRBJ2-1; TRBD2 matches at 7 bases. This CDR3 contains 16 residues. CDR1 is MDHEN, CDR2 SYDVKM, per germline. Losses at the gene ends were 7 bases for V and 4 bases for J; bases not matched to a gene: 13. The CDR3 sequence is CASISLGASGYNEQFF. CDR3 sequence (DNA): TGTGCCAGCATCTCCCTCGGGGCTAGCGGATACAATGAGCAGTTCTTC.

CDR3 in amino acids: CASSLELAGGNNEQFF. Written as DNA, the CDR3 is TGTGCCAGCAGCTTGGAGCTTGCGGGGGGAAACAATGAGCAGTTCTTC. The rearrangement joins TRBV5-6 to TRBJ2-1; 8 bases match TRBD2. Germline lookup yields CDR1 SGHDT and CDR2 YYEEEE. The CDR3 length is 16 residues. The V and J ends lost 0 bases and 5 bases, in that order; junction bases with no gene match: 7. The whole variable domain, filled in from reference TRBV5-6 and TRBJ2-1, reads DAGVTQSPTHLIKTRGQQVTLRCSPKSGHDTVSWYQQALGQGPQFIFQYYEEEERQRGNFPDRFSGHQFPNYSSELNVNALLLGDSALYLCASSLELAGGNNEQFFGPGTRLTVL.

Written as DNA, the CDR3 is TGTGCCAGCAGACTCGACAGCGGGGGAGGTGAGCAGTTCTTC. Protein: CASRLDSGGGEQFF. The V gene is TRBV5-4, the J gene TRBJ2-1, with TRBD2 matching 8 bases. Germline CDR1 and CDR2: SGHNT and YYREEE (reference sequence). V was pared by 5 bases and J by 9 bases, with 10 bases of the junction left unmatched. The CDR3 is made up of 14 amino acids.

A few counts support this clone. The V gene is TRBV10-1, the J gene TRBJ1-2, with 9 bases lining up with TRBD1. Germline lookup yields CDR1 WNHNN and CDR2 SYGVQD (reference sequence). This CDR3 has 14 amino acids. Losses at the gene ends were 6 bases for V and 0 bases for J; bases not matched to a gene: 2. CDR3 bases: TGCGCCAGCAGCGGACAGGGGACTAACTATGGCTACACCTTC. As protein: CASSGQGTNYGYTF.

The table lists this clone with a few counts. The V call is TRBV5-1, the J call TRBJ2-2, with D perhaps TRBD1 (5 bases). Germline V CDR1 and CDR2: SGHRS, YFSETQ. The CDR3 sequence is 13 residues long. V was clipped by 0 bases and J by 6 bases, with 6 bases between them. CDR3 loop: CASSLEGSGELFF. In DNA form, the CDR3 reads TGCGCCAGCAGCTTGGAGGGGTCCGGGGAGCTGTTTTTT. The full variable domain, with the rest looked up from reference TRBV5-1 and TRBJ2-2, is KAGVTQTPRYLIKTRGQQVTLSCSPISGHRSVSWYQQTPGQGLQFLFEYFSETQRNKGNFPGRFSGRQFSNSRSEMNVSTLELGDSALYLCASSLEGSGELFFGEGSRLTVL.

CDR3 amino acids: CASSFGTGWESAYEQYF. CDR3 sequence (DNA): TGTGCCAGCAGCTTTGGGACAGGGTGGGAATCCGCCTACGAGCAGTACTTC. The genes are TRBV5-6 and TRBJ2-7; 9 nucleotides agree with TRBD1. Germline V lookup: CDR1 SGHDT, CDR2 YYEEEE. This CDR3 region has 17 residues. V gave up 2 bases and J gave up 2 bases; unmatched junction bases: 11.

V gene TRBV6-5 combines with J gene TRBJ2-7, with TRBD1 as a possible D gene (5 bases). V was clipped by 5 bases and J by 2 bases, with 13 bases between them. CDR1 and CDR2 from the germline V gene are MNHEY and SVGAGI. CDR3 length: 14 amino acids. CDR3 amino acids: CASSEPPTAYEQYF. CDR3 DNA sequence: TGTGCCAGCAGTGAACCCCCGACAGCCTACGAGCAGTACTTC.

The gene calls are TRBV6-4 and TRBJ1-1, with 9 bases matching TRBD1. Germline CDR1 MRHNA, CDR2 SNTAGT. The V segment lost 3 bases and the J segment 7 bases; nucleotides outside the gene matches: 3. The CDR3 extends over 13 amino acids. This chain's CDR3 is CASSEDRGDEAFF. Here the CDR3 DNA reads TGTGCCAGCAGTGAGGACAGGGGTGATGAAGCTTTCTTT.

About this clone itself: One junction end does not reproduce the germline sequence, and a read error may be involved. The chain uses TRBV7-2 and TRBJ1-3, with D perhaps matching TRBD1 (6 bases). The CDR3 extends over 16 amino acids. Looked up from germline, CDR1 is SGHTA and CDR2 is FQGNSA. The CDR3 reads CASSFGTPEAGNTIHF. The CDR3 bases are TGTGCCAGCAGCTTCGGGACACCTGAGGCCGGAAACACCATACATTTT.

The chain links TRBV10-3 to TRBJ2-7; TRBD2 matches at 7 bases. The V and J ends lost 10 bases and 7 bases, in that order; junction bases with no gene match: 13. Germline CDR1 reads ENHRY; CDR2 reads SYGVKD. The CDR3 runs to 13 residues. CDR3 amino acids: CASLREGPWEQYF. Here the CDR3 DNA reads TGTGCCAGCCTGAGGGAGGGTCCTTGGGAGCAGTACTTC.

This clone was found a few times. The chain combines TRBV9 with TRBJ1-4; possible D gene TRBD1, 5 bases. The CDR3 spans 14 residues. V gave up 0 bases and J gave up 6 bases, with 9 bases separating them. Germline V gene data show CDR1 as SGDLS and CDR2 as YYNGEE. In nucleotides, the CDR3 is TGTGCCAGCAGCGTAGAGGGGCGATATGAAAAACTGTTTTTT. Translating it yields CASSVEGRYEKLFF.

The chain is built from TRBV19 and TRBJ2-3, with 10 bases aligning to TRBD2. CDR1 is LNHDA and CDR2 is SQIVND in the germline V gene (reference sequence). Trimming at V came to 3 bases and at J to 4 bases, leaving 7 bases not matched to a gene. This CDR3 has 16 amino acids. The chain's CDR3 is CASSIGAGGVADTQYF. The CDR3 bases are TGTGCCAGTAGTATCGGAGCGGGGGGGGTCGCAGATACGCAGTATTTT.

In its sample, this clone was seen once. The V gene is TRBV7-8, the J gene TRBJ1-2; 8 positions match TRBD1. V gave up 5 bases and J gave up 2 bases; unmatched junction bases: 4. There are 14 residues in the CDR3. Germline assignment: CDR1 SGHVS and CDR2 FQNEAQ. The CDR3 loop is CASSRDRSNYGYTF. DNA of the CDR3: TGTGCCAGCAGCCGGGACAGGTCCAACTATGGCTACACCTTC.

This clone was seen only a few times. The V gene is TRBV9, the J gene TRBJ2-3, with D perhaps TRBD2 (7 bases). The ends were cut back, 0 bases at V and 2 bases at J, with 10 bases in the middle. The CDR3 totals 15 residues. CDR1 and CDR2 from the germline V gene are SGDLS and YYNGEE. The CDR3 here is CASSVGGGPTDTQYF. In DNA, the CDR3 is TGTGCCAGCAGCGTAGGCGGGGGCCCCACAGATACGCAGTATTTT.

In this sample, this clone turned up a few times. The J gene is TRBJ2-2, the V gene TRBV6-1, with D maybe TRBD2 (6 bases). V was cut by 1 base and J by 7 bases, with 13 bases left in between. The CDR3 runs to 15 residues. Germline V lookup: CDR1 MNHNS, CDR2 SASEGT. The CDR3 is CASSEGGRRVGELFF. CDR3 coding DNA: TGTGCCAGCAGTGAAGGCGGAAGGAGGGTCGGGGAGCTGTTTTTT.